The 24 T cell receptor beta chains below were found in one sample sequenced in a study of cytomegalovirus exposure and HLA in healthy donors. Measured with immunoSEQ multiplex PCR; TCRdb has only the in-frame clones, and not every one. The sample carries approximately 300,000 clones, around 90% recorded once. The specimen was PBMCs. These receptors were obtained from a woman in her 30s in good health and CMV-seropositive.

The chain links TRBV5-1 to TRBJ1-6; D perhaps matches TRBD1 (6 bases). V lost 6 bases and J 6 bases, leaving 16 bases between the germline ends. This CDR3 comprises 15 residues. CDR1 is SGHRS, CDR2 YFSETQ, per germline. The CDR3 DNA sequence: TGCGCCAGCAAGCGGGACACTTGGATTAATTCACCCCTCCACTTT. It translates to CASKRDTWINSPLHF.

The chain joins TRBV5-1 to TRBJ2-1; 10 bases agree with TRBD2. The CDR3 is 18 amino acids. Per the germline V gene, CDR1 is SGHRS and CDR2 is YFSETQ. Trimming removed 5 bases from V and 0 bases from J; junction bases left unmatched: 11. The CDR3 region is CASRRSSGGQSSYNEQFF. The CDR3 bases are TGCGCCAGCAGGCGGTCTAGCGGGGGACAGAGCTCCTACAATGAGCAGTTCTTC.

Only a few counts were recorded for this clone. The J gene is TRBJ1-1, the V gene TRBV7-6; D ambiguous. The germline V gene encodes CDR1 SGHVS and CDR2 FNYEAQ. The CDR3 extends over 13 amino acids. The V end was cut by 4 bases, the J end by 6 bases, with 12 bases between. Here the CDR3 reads CASSYGPDAEAFF. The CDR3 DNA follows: TGTGCCAGCAGCTACGGACCAGACGCTGAAGCTTTCTTT.

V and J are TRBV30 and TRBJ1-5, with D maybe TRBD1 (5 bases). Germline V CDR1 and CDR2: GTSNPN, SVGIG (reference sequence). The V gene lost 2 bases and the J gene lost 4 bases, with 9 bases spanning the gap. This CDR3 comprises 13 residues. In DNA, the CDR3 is TGTGCCTGGAGTTCAGGGAAGAATCAGCCCCAGCATTTT. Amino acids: CAWSSGKNQPQHF.

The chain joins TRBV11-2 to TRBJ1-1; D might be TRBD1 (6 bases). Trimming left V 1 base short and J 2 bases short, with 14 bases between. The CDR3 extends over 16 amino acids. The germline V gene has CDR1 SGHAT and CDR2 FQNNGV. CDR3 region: CASSLVPTGGNTEAFF. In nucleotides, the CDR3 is TGTGCCAGCAGCTTAGTACCGACAGGCGGAAACACTGAAGCTTTCTTT.

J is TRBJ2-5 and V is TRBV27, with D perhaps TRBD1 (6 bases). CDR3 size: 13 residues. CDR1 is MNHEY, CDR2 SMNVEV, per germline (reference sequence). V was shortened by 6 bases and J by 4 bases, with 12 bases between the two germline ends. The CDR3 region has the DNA TGTGCCAGCAGCACAGGGCCCTCAGAGACCCAGTACTTC. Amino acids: CASSTGPSETQYF.

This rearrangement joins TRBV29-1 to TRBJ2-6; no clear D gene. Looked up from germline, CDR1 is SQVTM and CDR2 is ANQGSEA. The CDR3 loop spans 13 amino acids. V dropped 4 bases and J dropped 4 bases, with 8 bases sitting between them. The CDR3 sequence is CSVAPAGANVLTF. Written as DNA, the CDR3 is TGCAGCGTTGCCCCGGCCGGGGCCAACGTCCTGACTTTC.

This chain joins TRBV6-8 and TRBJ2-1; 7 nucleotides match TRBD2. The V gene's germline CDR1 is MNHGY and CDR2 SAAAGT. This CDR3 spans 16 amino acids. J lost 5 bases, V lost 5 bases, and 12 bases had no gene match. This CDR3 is CASSRLSLAEDNEQFF. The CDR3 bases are TGTGCCAGCAGTAGGCTGAGTCTAGCGGAGGACAATGAGCAGTTCTTC.

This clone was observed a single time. CDR3 DNA sequence: TGTGCCAACTCCCTATCTCGCTCCTACAATGAGCAGTTCTTC. The encoded protein is CANSLSRSYNEQFF. This sequence joins TRBV7-8 and TRBJ2-1, with unresolved D. With 10 bases removed from V and 0 bases from J, the gap between germline ends came to 13 bases. CDR1 and CDR2 from the germline V gene are SGHVS and FQNEAQ. The CDR3 runs to 14 residues.

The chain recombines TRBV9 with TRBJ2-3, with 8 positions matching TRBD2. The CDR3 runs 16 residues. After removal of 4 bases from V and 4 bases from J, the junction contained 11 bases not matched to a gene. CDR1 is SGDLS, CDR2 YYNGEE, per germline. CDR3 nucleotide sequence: TGTGCCAGCAGCAGTTCGACGGGGGGGACGGCAGATACGCAGTATTTT. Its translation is CASSSSTGGTADTQYF.

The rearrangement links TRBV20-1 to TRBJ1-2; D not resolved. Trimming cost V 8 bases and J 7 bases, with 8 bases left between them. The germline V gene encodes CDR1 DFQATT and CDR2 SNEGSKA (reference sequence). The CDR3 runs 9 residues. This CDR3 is CSPGFGYTF. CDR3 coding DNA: TGCAGTCCCGGTTTTGGCTACACCTTC.

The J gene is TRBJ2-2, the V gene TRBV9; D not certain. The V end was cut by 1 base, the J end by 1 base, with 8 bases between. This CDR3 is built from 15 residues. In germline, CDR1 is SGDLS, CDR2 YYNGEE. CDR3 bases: TGTGCCAGCAGCGTATGGACGGAGAACACCGGGGAGCTGTTTTTT. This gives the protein CASSVWTENTGELFF.

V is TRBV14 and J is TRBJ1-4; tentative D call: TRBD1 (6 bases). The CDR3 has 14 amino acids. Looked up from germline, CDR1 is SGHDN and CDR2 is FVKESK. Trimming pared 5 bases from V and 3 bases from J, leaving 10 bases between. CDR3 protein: CASSDDRSNEKLFF. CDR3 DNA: TGTGCCAGCAGCGACGACAGGTCTAATGAAAAACTGTTTTTT.

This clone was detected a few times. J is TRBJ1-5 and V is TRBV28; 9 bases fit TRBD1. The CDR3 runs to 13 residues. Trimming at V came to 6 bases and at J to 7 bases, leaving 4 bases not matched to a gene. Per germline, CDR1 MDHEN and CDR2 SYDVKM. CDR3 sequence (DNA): TGTGCCAGCAGGGACAGGGGCCGGCAGCCCCAGCATTTT. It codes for CASRDRGRQPQHF.

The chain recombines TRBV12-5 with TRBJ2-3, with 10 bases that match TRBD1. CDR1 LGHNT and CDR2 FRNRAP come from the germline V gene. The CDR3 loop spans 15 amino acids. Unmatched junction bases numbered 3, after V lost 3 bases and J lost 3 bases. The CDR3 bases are TGTGCTAGTGGTTTAGACAGGGGGCTAACAGATACGCAGTATTTT. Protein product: CASGLDRGLTDTQYF.

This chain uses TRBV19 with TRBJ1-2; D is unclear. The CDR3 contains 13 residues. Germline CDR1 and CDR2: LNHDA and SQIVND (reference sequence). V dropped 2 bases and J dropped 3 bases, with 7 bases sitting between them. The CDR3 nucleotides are TGTGCCAGTAGTATACAGGTAGACTATGGCTACACCTTC. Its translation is CASSIQVDYGYTF.

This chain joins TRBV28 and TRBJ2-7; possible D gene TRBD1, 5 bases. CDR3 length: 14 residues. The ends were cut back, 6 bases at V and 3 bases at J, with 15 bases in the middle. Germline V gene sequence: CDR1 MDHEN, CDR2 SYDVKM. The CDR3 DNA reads TGTGCCAGCAGCATTAGAGGCAGGGACTACGAGCAGTACTTC. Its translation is CASSIRGRDYEQYF.

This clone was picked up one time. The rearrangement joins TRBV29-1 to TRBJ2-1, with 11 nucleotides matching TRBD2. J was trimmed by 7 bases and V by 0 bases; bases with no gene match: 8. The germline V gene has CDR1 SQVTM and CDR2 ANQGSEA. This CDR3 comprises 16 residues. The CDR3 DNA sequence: TGCAGCGTTGAAGACTCTCTAGCGGGAGGATGGAATGAGCAGTTCTTC. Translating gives CSVEDSLAGGWNEQFF.

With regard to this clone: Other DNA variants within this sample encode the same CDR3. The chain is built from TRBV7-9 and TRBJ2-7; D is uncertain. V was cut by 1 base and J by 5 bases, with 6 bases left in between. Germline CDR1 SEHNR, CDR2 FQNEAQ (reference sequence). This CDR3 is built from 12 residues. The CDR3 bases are TGTGCCAGCAGCTTAGTCGCTAACGAGCAGTACTTC. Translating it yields CASSLVANEQYF.

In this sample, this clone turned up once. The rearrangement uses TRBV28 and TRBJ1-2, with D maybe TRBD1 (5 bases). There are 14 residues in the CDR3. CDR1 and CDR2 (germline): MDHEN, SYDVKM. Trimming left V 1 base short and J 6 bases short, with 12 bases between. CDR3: CASSLYRPGDGYTF. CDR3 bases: TGTGCCAGCAGTTTATACAGGCCGGGGGATGGCTACACCTTC.

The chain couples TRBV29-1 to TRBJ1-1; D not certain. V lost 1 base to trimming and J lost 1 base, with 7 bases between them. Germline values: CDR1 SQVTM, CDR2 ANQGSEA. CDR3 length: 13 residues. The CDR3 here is CSVEGGENTEAFF. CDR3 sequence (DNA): TGCAGCGTTGAAGGAGGAGAGAACACTGAAGCTTTCTTT.

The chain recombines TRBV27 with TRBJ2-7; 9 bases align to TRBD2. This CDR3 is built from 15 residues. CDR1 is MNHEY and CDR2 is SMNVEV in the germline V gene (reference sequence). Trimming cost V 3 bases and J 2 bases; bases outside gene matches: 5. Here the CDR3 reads CASSLSTSGAYEQYF. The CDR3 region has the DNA TGTGCCAGCAGTTTGTCGACTAGCGGTGCCTACGAGCAGTACTTC.

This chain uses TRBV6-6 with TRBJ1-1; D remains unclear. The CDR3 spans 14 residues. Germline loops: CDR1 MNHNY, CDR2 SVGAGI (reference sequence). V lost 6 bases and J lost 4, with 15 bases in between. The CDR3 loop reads CASSLTKRGTEAFF. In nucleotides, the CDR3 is TGTGCCAGCAGCCTGACGAAGCGGGGCACTGAAGCTTTCTTT.

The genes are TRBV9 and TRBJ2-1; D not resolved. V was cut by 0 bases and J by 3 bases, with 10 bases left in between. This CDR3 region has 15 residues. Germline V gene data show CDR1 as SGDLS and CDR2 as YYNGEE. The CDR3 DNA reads TGTGCCAGCAGCGTAGTTGGCGATCTCTACAATGAGCAGTTCTTC. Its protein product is CASSVVGDLYNEQFF.